Listed below are T cell receptor beta chains from one sample, sequenced in a study of shared clonotypes between healthy human individuals. Method: immunoSEQ multiplex PCR; TCRdb's copy keeps in-frame clones and lacks some. The profile shows some 490,000 clones, around four fifths of them singletons. Sequencing was done on a sample of PBMCs. These receptor sequences come from a woman between 35 and 50 years old in good health. Some clones in this sample may be carry-over from other donors' samples. The CDR3 runs from the conserved cysteine through the conserved F or W. A D gene is named only where the DNA matches it firmly. Only some rows state a clone size, as once, few, many or a class for expanded clones.

NA	TRBJ2-5	TRBV7-2	few	TGTGCCAGCAGGCGGGGACAACAAGAGACCCAGTACTTC	CASRRGQQETQYF
NA	TRBJ1-3	TRBV19	NA	TGTGCCAGTAGTCTCAACCCGGGTCACTCTGGAAACACCATATATTTT	CASSLNPGHSGNTIYF
NA	TRBJ2-1	TRBV7-9	few	TGTGCCAGCAGCGGTGGGCTAGCACACCGACAGTTCTTC	CASSGGLAHRQFF
TRBD2	TRBJ2-3	TRBV7-2	NA	TGTGCCAGCAGCTCCCGGGAGGGACTAGGCACAGATACGCAGTATTTT	CASSSREGLGTDTQYF
NA	TRBJ1-1	TRBV7-3	few	TGTGCCAGCAGCCCGACGGGGAACACTGAAGCTTTCTTT	CASSPTGNTEAFF
NA	TRBJ2-7	TRBV2	NA	TGTGCCAGCAGTGGTCTCCGCAGGGACCACGAGCAGTACTTC	CASSGLRRDHEQYF
TRBD1	TRBJ2-5	TRBV11-1	NA	TGTGCCAGCAGCCCCCGGACAGGGTCCCAAGAGACCCAGTACTTC	CASSPRTGSQETQYF
TRBD2	TRBJ2-1	TRBV6-1	once	TGTGCCAGCAGGAGGACTAGCGGGAGTGGTGGTGAGCAGTTCTTC	CASRRTSGSGGEQFF
TRBD1	TRBJ1-4	TRBV28	many	TGTGCCAGCAGTGAAGCCCCGGGACAGGGTAGGGAAAAACTGTTTTTT	CASSEAPGQGREKLFF
TRBD1	TRBJ2-2	TRBV15	once	TGTGCCACCAGCATCGGGACAGGGGATACCGGGGAGCTGTTTTTT	CATSIGTGDTGELFF
TRBD1	TRBJ2-5	TRBV19	NA	TGTGCCAGTAGTATAGGAGGGACAGTCCAAGAGACCCAGTACTTC	CASSIGGTVQETQYF
TRBD1	TRBJ1-5	TRBV18	NA	TGTGCCAGCTCACCGGGACAGGGGGCCAATCAGCCCCAGCATTTT	CASSPGQGANQPQHF
NA	TRBJ1-4	TRBV2	NA	TGTGCCAGCAAAGGGGAGAGAGAAAAACTGTTTTTT	CASKGEREKLFF
NA	TRBJ2-5	TRBV10-2	NA	TGCGCCAGCAAGTCTTTAGCGACATCCCCCCAAGAGACCCAGTACTTC	CASKSLATSPQETQYF
TRBD2	TRBJ2-1	TRBV7-8	once	TGTGCCAGCAGCTTAGTATTGGCTAGCGGCTTTTACAATGAGCAGTTCTTC	CASSLVLASGFYNEQFF
NA	TRBJ1-5	TRBV2	NA	TGTGCCAGCAGTGCACAGGGTCCCAACAATCAGCCCCAGCATTTT	CASSAQGPNNQPQHF
TRBD2	TRBJ2-3	TRBV4-2	NA	TGTGCCAGCAGCCCGGGGCCGGGAGGGGTCCCAGATACGCAGTATTTT	CASSPGPGGVPDTQYF
TRBD1	TRBJ2-3	TRBV6-1	NA	TGTGCCAGCAGTAAGGGACAGGTTCCCACAGATACGCAGTATTTT	CASSKGQVPTDTQYF
NA	TRBJ2-5	TRBV9	NA	TGTGCCAGCAGCACTCCCCGGGCTAGGGGGGGAGAGACCCAGTACTTC	CASSTPRARGGETQYF
NA	TRBJ2-5	TRBV27	NA	TGTGCCAGCAGACCTAGCTCTAGTTCCAGGGACTTC	CASRPSSSSRDF
NA	TRBJ1-5	TRBV5-1	NA	TGCGCCAGCAGCGCTCTGGGGGGCGGGCAGCCCCAGCATTTT	CASSALGGGQPQHF
NA	TRBJ2-3	TRBV11-3	few	TGTGCCAGCAGCCCCGGCGGGGCGGGACCAGATACGCAGTATTTT	CASSPGGAGPDTQYF
NA	TRBJ1-5	TRBV30	NA	TGTGCCTGGAGTTCAGGGGATTATCAGCCCCAGCATTTT	CAWSSGDYQPQHF
NA	TRBJ2-7	TRBV29-1	NA	TGCAGCTCTTTCCTCGGAAACGAGCAGTACTTC	CSSFLGNEQYF
TRBD1	TRBJ2-5	TRBV15	NA	TGTGCCACCAGCAGAGACCGACAGGGCTCGGAGACCCAGTACTTC	CATSRDRQGSETQYF
NA	TRBJ2-1	TRBV28	NA	TGTGCCAGCAGTTTAGTAGGTGAGGTTAGGGAGCAGTTCTTC	CASSLVGEVREQFF
NA	TRBJ1-2	TRBV19	once	TGTGCCAGTAGTCGCGATCAGGCCCTCGTCGCTAAGGGTGGCTACACCTTC	CASSRDQALVAKGGYTF
NA	TRBJ2-2	TRBV29-1	NA	TGCAGCGTTATGGGGGTTGCGGGACCTGACACCGGGGAGCTGTTTTTT	CSVMGVAGPDTGELFF
NA	TRBJ2-2	TRBV6-5	once	TGTGCCAGCAGTTACCTAGAGGGGCTTGGGGAGCTGTTTTTT	CASSYLEGLGELFF
TRBD2	TRBJ2-7	TRBV6-5	many	TGTGCCAGCAGTCCATCTAGCGGACGCTCCTACGAGCAGTACTTC	CASSPSSGRSYEQYF
TRBD1	TRBJ2-5	TRBV7-2	NA	TGTGCCAGCAGCTTAGGAGGGGGCGCGGGAGAGACCCAGTACTTC	CASSLGGGAGETQYF
TRBD1	TRBJ2-7	TRBV28	NA	TGTGCCAGCAGCCCACGACAGGGGGCACCCTACGAGCAGTACTTC	CASSPRQGAPYEQYF
NA	TRBJ2-2	TRBV25-1	NA	TGTGCCAGCAGTGAAACATTCAGGGAGGTTCCCGCCGGGGAGCTGTTTTTT	CASSETFREVPAGELFF
NA	TRBJ2-1	TRBV29-1	NA	TGCAGCATCCTTCTAGTCGCCGTCTCCTACAATGAGCAGTTCTTC	CSILLVAVSYNEQFF
NA	TRBJ1-1	TRBV29-1	NA	TGCAGCGTTGAGAGGGAGAGGAACACTGAAGCTTTCTTT	CSVERERNTEAFF
NA	TRBJ2-2	TRBV18	NA	TGTGCCAGCTCAGGGACGAACACCGGGGAGCTGTTTTTT	CASSGTNTGELFF
NA	TRBJ1-1	TRBV5-1	few	TGCGCCAGCAGCTTGGCCGGGCAGGGTAACACTGAAGCTTTCTTT	CASSLAGQGNTEAFF
NA	TRBJ2-7	TRBV7-8	once	TGTGCCAGCAGCTTGGACCCCCTAGCTCACGAGCAGTACTTC	CASSLDPLAHEQYF
NA	TRBJ1-2	TRBV19	NA	TGTGCCAGTAGTATGATCCGGGACGGACTCAACTATGGCTACACCTTC	CASSMIRDGLNYGYTF
NA	TRBJ2-7	TRBV28	NA	TGTGCCAGCAGTTCCGGGACAAGAACCTACGAGCAGTACTTC	CASSSGTRTYEQYF
TRBD2	TRBJ2-7	TRBV5-1	many	TGCGCCAGCAGCTTAAGCGGGAGGATTAACGAGCAGTACTTC	CASSLSGRINEQYF